The sequence of this T cell receptor beta chain was determined in a study of blood T cell repertoires in COVID-19 (dated by TCRdb to 2020 to 2021). Some background on the complete study: Collaborator samples came from the United States, Italy and Spain and covered acute and convalescent phases of COVID-19. The material from the prospective study consisted of cDNA or gDNA derived from T cells, B-cell-depleted T cells, or PBMCs. Subjects who had been exposed to COVID-19, were actively infected with it, or had recovered from it provided the deeply sampled blood TCRbeta repertoires that made up the dataset. The repertoires were released in a freely available public database meant as a resource for research on the immune response to SARS-CoV-2. The samples were drawn from the first 160 participants of the ongoing ImmuneRACE study and from 1,254 subjects provided by 6 global collaborators. A de-identified subject ID, COVID-19 status, age in years and sex were almost always included in the sample metadata. Where available, HLA class I and class II types were taken from metadata supplied by the sample provider and were not determined by assay-based typing. General findings and caveats noted by the study authors: The quantity of clinical and demographic metadata differed by source and by participant and was supplied without curation.

For this clone: What antigen it recognizes has not been identified. Per-base qualities were not stored, and no clone one base away is much larger.

Collaborating institutions collected whole blood in K2EDTA tubes following their own protocols. For TCRbeta analysis, collaborators shipped samples in one of three forms: frozen whole blood, isolated PBMCs, or DNA extracted from either of those sample types. The immunoSEQ Assay, a bias-controlled multiplex PCR, was used to amplify TCRbeta CDR3 regions from genomic DNA. Under the source paper's analysis protocol: The number of nucleated cells in each sample was estimated by amplification of reference gene primers within the assay. To quantify the absolute abundance of each unique TCRbeta CDR3 rearrangement, sequence reads were collapsed and filtered. For each sample, productive Simpson clonality was calculated as the square root of Simpson's diversity index over productive rearrangements. As stored in TCRdb, this immuneACCESS dataset retains in-frame rearrangements with V and J assigned. A fraction of the clones does not appear; measured against another copy, unresolved V genes explain less than half of the discrepancy, and the remainder lacks a known reason. That table furnishes V, J and clone size, whereas the DNA furnished D and trimming. The sample has a few hundred thousand clones on record, roughly 86% of them singletons. The top ten constitute roughly 1.2% of the sample.

Based on the germline V gene, the CDR1 and CDR2 sequences are SGHTS and YDEGEE. V is clipped by 1 base and J by 1 base, and the sequence between their germline boundaries is 10 bases long. The CDR3 spans 15 residues, from the cysteine through the phenylalanine. Here the CDR3 DNA is all that survives: 45 bases in frame from base 1. This chain is built from TRBV5-8 and TRBJ2-3; the D gene is perhaps TRBD1, on 6 matching bases. This TCR was sampled from a human donor with acute or convalescent COVID-19. The donor label of this sample is uncertain. Source material: peripheral blood. The CDR3 reads as follows: CASSLRQGRTDTQYF. The sequence in DNA is TGTGCCAGCAGCTTGAGGCAGGGGCGCACAGATACGCAGTATTTT.